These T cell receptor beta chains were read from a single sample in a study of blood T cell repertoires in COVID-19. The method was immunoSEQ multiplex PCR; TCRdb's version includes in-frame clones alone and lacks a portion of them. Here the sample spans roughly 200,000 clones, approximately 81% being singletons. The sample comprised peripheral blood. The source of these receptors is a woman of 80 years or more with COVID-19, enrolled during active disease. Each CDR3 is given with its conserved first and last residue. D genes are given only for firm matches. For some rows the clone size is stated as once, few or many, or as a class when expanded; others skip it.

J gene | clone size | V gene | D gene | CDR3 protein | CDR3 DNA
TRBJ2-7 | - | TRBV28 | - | CASSLARAYEQYF | TGTGCCAGCAGTTTAGCCAGGGCCTACGAGCAGTACTTC
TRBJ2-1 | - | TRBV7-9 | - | CASSWAGSGVNEQFF | TGTGCCAGCAGCTGGGCAGGGTCAGGCGTCAATGAGCAGTTCTTC
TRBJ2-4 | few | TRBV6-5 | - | CASSPTALAKNIQYF | TGTGCCAGCAGTCCGACAGCCCTAGCCAAAAACATTCAGTACTTC
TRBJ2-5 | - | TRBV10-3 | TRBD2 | CAISEASGSRAQYF | TGTGCCATCAGTGAGGCTAGCGGTTCGAGGGCCCAGTACTTC
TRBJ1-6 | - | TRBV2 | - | CASTLPSGNSPLHF | TGTGCCAGCACTCTCCCGTCGGGTAATTCACCCCTCCACTTT
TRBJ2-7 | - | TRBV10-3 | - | CAISGGAQATYEQYF | TGTGCCATCAGTGGGGGAGCCCAGGCCACCTACGAGCAGTACTTC
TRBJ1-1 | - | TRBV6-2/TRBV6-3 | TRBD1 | CASSYRGPTEAFF | TGTGCCAGCAGTTACAGGGGGCCCACTGAAGCTTTCTTT
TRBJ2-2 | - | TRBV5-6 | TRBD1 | CASSGDRGRGELFF | TGTGCCAGCAGCGGGGACAGGGGGCGCGGGGAGCTGTTTTTT
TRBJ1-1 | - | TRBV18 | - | CASSLWGPGGGNTEAFF | TGTGCCAGCTCACTTTGGGGCCCTGGCGGGGGGAACACTGAAGCTTTCTTT
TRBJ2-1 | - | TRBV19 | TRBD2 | CASGSGGPYNEQFF | TGTGCCAGTGGTAGCGGGGGCCCCTACAATGAGCAGTTCTTC
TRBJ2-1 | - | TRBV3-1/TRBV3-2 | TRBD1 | CASSSTGFNEQFF | TGTGCCAGCAGTTCGACAGGGTTCAATGAGCAGTTCTTC
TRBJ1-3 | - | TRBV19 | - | CASSRGEAGNTIYF | TGTGCCAGTAGCCGGGGAGAGGCTGGAAACACCATATATTTT
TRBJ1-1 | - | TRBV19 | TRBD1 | CASSIGQGREAFF | TGTGCCAGTAGTATCGGACAGGGGAGAGAAGCTTTCTTT